This T cell receptor beta chain was retrieved from a study of breast tumors, draining lymph nodes, adjacent tissues. TCRdb itself ran the multiplex PCR reads through MiXCR, one entry per CDR3 protein. The sample records about 60,000 distinct CDR3 sequences, less than 75% being singletons. Trimming stripped 6 bases from V and 1 base from J, with 13 bases between. Looked up from germline, CDR1 is SGHTS and CDR2 is YDEGEE. This CDR3 has 14 amino acids. This clonotype was counted only a few times. Its antigen remains unidentified. Study findings and constraints: Compared with basal-like, luminal-like tumors shared significantly more repertoire with nontumor tissue. Tumors had less TCR diversity than lymph nodes, more than nontumor tissue.

V is TRBV5-8 and J is TRBJ1-1, with D maybe TRBD1 (5 bases). The specimen was breast tumor tissue. The clonotype comes from a female donor with breast cancer. Some clones in this sample may be carry-over from other donors' samples. The CDR3 DNA is TGTGCCAGCAACCTTTGGGGGGGGAACACTGAAGCTTTCTTT. It codes for CASNLWGGNTEAFF.